This T cell receptor beta chain was sequenced in a study of Ad26.COV2.S vaccination and SARS-CoV-2 variants. Clones were read by immunoSEQ multiplex PCR, and TCRdb kept only the in-frame ones, dropping some. The data hold about 480,000 clones, with about 83% observed a single time. This sample's treatment: about 20 received Ad26.COV2.S at low or high dose, single or two shots; roughly 5 received placebo; per-sample allocation not given. After the first vaccine or placebo injection, samples were drawn on day 63. V lost 5 bases and J 5 bases, leaving 15 bases between the germline ends. This CDR3 spans 14 amino acids. Per germline, CDR1 SNHLY and CDR2 FYNNEI.

This specimen consisted of peripheral blood, obtained in a trial of Ad26.COV2.S vaccine versus placebo. This clonotype was obtained from a person between 18 and 65 years old who received the Ad26.COV2.S COVID-19 vaccine or a placebo. The V call is TRBV2, the J call TRBJ1-2, with a tentative D call TRBD1 (5 bases). For the CDR3, the DNA is TGTGCCAGCAGTCCCGAGACGGGACGGTATGGCTACACCTTC. Translation gives CASSPETGRYGYTF.